These 17 T cell receptor beta chains were sequenced from one sample in a study of blood T cell repertoires in COVID-19. The method was immunoSEQ multiplex PCR; TCRdb's version includes in-frame clones alone and lacks a portion of them. The repertoire holds some 340,000 clones, with 90% as singletons. The sequencing sample was made of PBMCs or T cells enriched from blood (not recorded which). These receptors originate from a woman aged 25 to 39 who had been exposed to COVID-19.

This clone was observed once. V and J are TRBV6-4 and TRBJ2-1; 10 bases are shared with TRBD1. CDR3 length: 16 amino acids. The trim removed 6 bases at V and 8 bases at J, leaving 13 bases unmatched. The V gene's germline CDR1 is MRHNA and CDR2 SNTAGT. The CDR3: CASRQSLDRGAHEQFF. CDR3 nucleotides: TGTGCCAGCAGACAATCCCTGGACAGGGGGGCCCATGAGCAGTTCTTC.

This chain uses TRBV12-3 or TRBV12-4 with TRBJ1-1; unclear D gene. Trimming removed 5 bases at V and 4 bases at J, with 11 bases between. The CDR3 spans 13 residues. CDR3 bases: TGTGCCAGCAGTCCCAGTTATACCACTGAAGCTTTCTTT. It yields the protein CASSPSYTTEAFF.

The chain uses TRBV7-2 and TRBJ1-2; D ambiguous. CDR1 is SGHTA and CDR2 is FQGNSA in the germline V gene. V shed 1 base and J shed 1 base, with 10 bases lying between them. CDR3 length: 15 residues. In DNA, the CDR3 is TGTGCCAGCAGCTTAGGGGCAGCTGTTAACTATGGCTACACCTTC. Protein sequence: CASSLGAAVNYGYTF.

This rearrangement joins TRBV28 to TRBJ2-7; TRBD1 aligns across 7 bases. CDR1 and CDR2 (germline): MDHEN, SYDVKM. The junction had 14 bases not matched to a gene; V was cut back by 6 bases and J by 3 bases. The CDR3 spans 16 residues. The CDR3 spells CASSQVQGGVGYEQYF. DNA of the CDR3: TGTGCCAGCAGCCAGGTACAAGGGGGCGTGGGCTACGAGCAGTACTTC.

The chain links TRBV27 to TRBJ1-1, with D unclear. V lost 7 bases and J lost 1, with 10 bases in between. CDR1 and CDR2 (germline): MNHEY, SMNVEV (reference sequence). CDR3 length: 13 residues. CDR3 in amino acids: CASNRLRNTEAFF. The CDR3 nucleotides read TGTGCCAGCAATAGACTGAGGAACACTGAAGCTTTCTTT.

This sequence joins TRBV27 and TRBJ1-2; TRBD1 agrees at 7 bases. This CDR3 contains 16 residues. Trimming cost V 5 bases and J 7 bases; bases outside gene matches: 16. Per the germline V gene, CDR1 is MNHEY and CDR2 is SMNVEV (reference sequence). CDR3 nucleotide sequence: TGTGCCAGCAGTCAACGGGCTCCGACAGGGAGATCTGGCTACACCTTC. It codes for CASSQRAPTGRSGYTF.

The V and J genes are TRBV19 and TRBJ1-4; 8 nucleotides match TRBD1. This CDR3 comprises 15 residues. Trimming took 3 bases from V and 6 from J; bases not matched to a gene: 6. CDR1 and CDR2 (germline): LNHDA, SQIVND (reference sequence). CDR3 in DNA: TGTGCCAGTAGTATTCCTGGACAGGGAGATGAAAAACTGTTTTTT. Protein sequence: CASSIPGQGDEKLFF.

This clone turned up a few times. The J gene is TRBJ1-1, the V gene TRBV21-1. TRBV21-1 corresponds to a pseudogene. There are 14 residues in the CDR3. The CDR3 DNA follows: TGTGCCAGCAGCAAAGCAGGAGAGAACACTGAAGCTTTCTTT. Amino acid sequence: CASSKAGENTEAFF.

The chain carries TRBV20-1 and TRBJ1-4; D not certain. Trimming removed 3 bases at V and 4 bases at J, with 12 bases between. The CDR3 consists of 14 residues. CDR1 is DFQATT, CDR2 SNEGSKA, per germline (reference sequence). CDR3 sequence (DNA): TGCAGTGCTAGTTGGGAGGGTGTTAATGAAAAACTGTTTTTT. Amino acid sequence: CSASWEGVNEKLFF.

This chain connects TRBV29-1 to TRBJ1-2; 7 bases match TRBD1. CDR3 length: 12 amino acids. Germline lookup yields CDR1 SQVTM and CDR2 ANQGSEA. V shed 6 bases, J shed 7 bases, and the junction held 8 bases outside the gene matches. CDR3 in DNA: TGCAGCGTCGAGACAGGGTCCCGTGGCTACACCTTC. Amino acids: CSVETGSRGYTF.

This sequence joins TRBV3-1 (or the pseudogene TRBV3-2) and TRBJ2-7, with TRBD2 matching over 9 bases. V dropped 5 bases and J dropped 2; count of bases not matched to a gene: 1. This CDR3 region has 13 residues. Germline CDR1 reads LGHDT; CDR2 reads YNNKEL (reference sequence). In DNA, the CDR3 is TGTGCCAGCAGCTGGACTAGCGCCTACGAGCAGTACTTC. Protein sequence: CASSWTSAYEQYF.

This CDR3 is CASSLKAGIMDEQFF. CDR3 coding DNA: TGTGCCAGCAGCTTAAAGGCAGGGATTATGGATGAGCAGTTCTTC. This chain joins TRBV7-9 and TRBJ2-1, with D tentatively TRBD1 (5 bases). Germline-derived CDR1 and CDR2 are SEHNR and FQNEAQ (reference sequence). V lost 2 bases, J lost 8 bases, and 16 bases lay in between. The CDR3 has 15 residues.

The chain employs TRBV7-9 and TRBJ1-1, with 7 bases aligning to TRBD1. The CDR3 covers 14 residues. V was clipped by 0 bases and J by 9 bases; unmatched bases: 7. Germline CDR1 and CDR2: SEHNR and FQNEAQ (reference sequence). CDR3 residues: CASSLAGTDYQAFF. CDR3 in DNA: TGTGCCAGCAGCTTAGCCGGGACAGATTACCAAGCTTTCTTT.

The J gene is TRBJ2-3, the V gene TRBV4-1; 8 bases fit TRBD2. Trimming cost V 5 bases and J 4 bases; bases outside gene matches: 11. Germline values: CDR1 MGHRA, CDR2 YSYEKL. CDR3 length: 16 residues. CDR3 in amino acids: CASSLVAGSPADTQYF. As DNA, the CDR3 is TGCGCCAGCAGCTTAGTAGCGGGGAGCCCGGCAGATACGCAGTATTTT.

This clone was observed a few times. The V and J genes are TRBV25-1 and TRBJ2-1; possibly TRBD2 for D (7 bases). V shed 2 bases and J shed 3 bases, with 17 bases lying between them. The CDR3 loop spans 17 amino acids. Germline CDR1 MGHDK, CDR2 SYGVNS. The DNA of the CDR3 is TGTGCCAGCAGTGAACCACTAACGGGGGGCCTCTACAATGAGCAGTTCTTC. This translates into CASSEPLTGGLYNEQFF.

The chain couples TRBV7-9 to TRBJ2-7; a possible D gene is TRBD1 (5 bases). The V gene lost 4 bases and the J gene lost 0 bases, with 13 bases spanning the gap. CDR1 and CDR2 from the germline V gene are SEHNR and FQNEAQ (reference sequence). This CDR3 region has 15 residues. CDR3 sequence: CASSSWTHSSYEQYF. The CDR3 DNA is TGTGCCAGCAGCTCGTGGACACATAGCTCCTACGAGCAGTACTTC.

Many counts were recorded for this clone. This chain connects TRBV12-3 or TRBV12-4 to TRBJ1-2; D is perhaps TRBD1 (5 bases). The CDR3 loop spans 12 amino acids. With 4 bases removed from V and 7 bases from J, the gap between germline ends came to 10 bases. The CDR3: CASSSETGGYTF. The DNA of the CDR3 is TGTGCCAGCAGTTCCGAAACAGGTGGCTACACCTTC.